The clone carrying this TCR beta chain was observed once. The sample is drawn from a study of blood T cell repertoires in COVID-19. Study at large: The origin of the acute and convalescent COVID-19 samples was the United States, Italy and Spain. T cells, B-cell-depleted T cells, or PBMCs supplied cDNA or gDNA.

The authors' processing: By means of reference gene primer amplification, nucleated cell counts were estimated. Assay: immunoSEQ multiplex PCR; the TCRdb copy retains only in-frame clones and omits some. That table supplies the V and J calls and clone size; D and trimming were determined from the DNA. The sample holds 200,000 to 250,000 clones, approximately 83% seen once. Self-reported history from a screening survey and questionnaire set each donor's cohort. CDR1 and CDR2 from the germline V gene are LGHNA and YNFKEQ. Trimming cost V 1 base and J 6 bases, with 17 bases left between them. The CDR3 length is 16 residues.

The chain is built from TRBV4-2 and TRBJ2-3, with D possibly being TRBD1 (6 bases). Sequencing was done on a sample of PBMCs or T cells enriched from blood (not recorded which). This clonotype was sampled from a woman aged 50 to 60 who had been exposed to COVID-19. The CDR3 sequence is CASSQVGRGQADTQYF. The CDR3 region has the DNA TGTGCCAGCAGCCAAGTCGGCAGGGGCCAAGCTGATACGCAGTATTTT.